The clone carrying this TCR beta chain was recorded many times. Its antigen is unknown. The record originates from a study of Graves' ophthalmopathy and Graves' hyperthyroidism. General observations from the study: Blood was where most expanded thyroid clonotypes above 0.001 frequency also turned up.

Amplified TCR beta CDR3 regions were obtained using RNA transcripts as template. The workflow started with a first-round RT-PCR run with HTBI primers and then moved on to a second-round multiplex PCR. One entry per CDR3 protein, called by TCRdb with MiXCR from the multiplex PCR reads. In the table there are 150,000 to 200,000 distinct CDR3 sequences, 30% to 45% of which are singletons. Ophthalmopathic donors had moderate-to-severe activity, CAS ≥3 and NOSPECS ≥4, with disease that had lasted under 3 months. Uncontrolled infections, other autoimmune diseases, pregnancy or lactation barred patients from enrollment. Diagnosis was based on clinical symptoms, serum thyroxine, TRAb, thyroid ultrasound and orbital computed tomography. V lost 6 bases and J 4 bases, leaving 19 bases between the germline ends. The germline V gene encodes CDR1 LGHDT and CDR2 YNNKEL (reference sequence). The CDR3 contains 17 residues.

This sequence joins TRBV3-1 and TRBJ2-6; D might be TRBD1 (6 bases). The receptor was isolated from a woman between 40 and 55 years old with Graves' ophthalmopathy. Sequenced: peripheral blood. The CDR3 sequence is CASSQNAPGAGANVLTF. In nucleotides, the CDR3 is TGTGCCAGCAGTCAAAACGCCCCAGGGGCCGGGGCCAACGTCCTGACTTTC.